The T cell receptor (beta chain) described here comes from a study of T cells in Graves' hyperthyroidism and ophthalmopathy. After removal of 6 bases from V and 1 base from J, the junction contained 10 bases not matched to a gene. The CDR3 has 17 amino acids. The germline CDR1 and CDR2 sequences are SNHLY and FYNNEI. This clonotype was found many times. Amplification targeted TCR beta CDR3 regions from RNA transcripts. The TCR CDR3 was amplified in a first-round RT-PCR using the HTBI primer set. In TCRdb, the multiplex PCR reads were re-called with MiXCR into one record per CDR3 protein. The table lists 340,000 or so distinct CDR3 sequences, around a sixth of them singletons.

This clonotype was sampled from a woman between 45 and 60 years old with Graves' hyperthyroidism. The rearrangement joins TRBV2 to TRBJ2-5, with 11 nucleotides matching TRBD1. The sample was blood. In nucleotides, the CDR3 is TGTGCCAGCAGCCCCTATGAGGGGACAGGGGGCCAAGAGACCCAGTACTTC. Translated: CASSPYEGTGGQETQYF.